This T cell receptor (beta chain) originates from a study of chemoradiotherapy in HPV16-positive cancers. Study-level background: A couple of HPV16-positive patients' cells yielded candidate HPV-specific clones and common motifs.

Findings and limits, study-wide: Non-HPV-specific T cells did not expand in tumors during treatment, whereas candidate HPV-specific clones and E7-related motifs did. Better recurrence-free survival went with HPV-responsive T-cell expansion in HPV16-positive patients. Only two HPV16-positive patients supplied the functional HPV-specificity definition.

The V and J ends lost 4 bases and 4 bases, in that order; junction bases with no gene match: 2. The CDR3 has 14 residues. The V gene's germline CDR1 is MGHRA and CDR2 YSYEKL. Sequencing was performed with immunoSEQ multiplex PCR; in TCRdb, only in-frame clones are kept and a portion is missing. The sample has approximately 4,000 clones, about 75% seen once. As for this clone: What it binds is not known.

The rearrangement uses TRBV4-1 and TRBJ2-7; 12 bases fit TRBD2. This material was obtained from a patient who underwent chemoradiotherapy. The sequence was collected from a human donor with HPV-associated anogenital cancer. The CDR3 region is CASSLTSGGYEQYF. CDR3 sequence (DNA): TGCGCCAGCAGCCTCACTAGCGGGGGGTACGAGCAGTACTTC.